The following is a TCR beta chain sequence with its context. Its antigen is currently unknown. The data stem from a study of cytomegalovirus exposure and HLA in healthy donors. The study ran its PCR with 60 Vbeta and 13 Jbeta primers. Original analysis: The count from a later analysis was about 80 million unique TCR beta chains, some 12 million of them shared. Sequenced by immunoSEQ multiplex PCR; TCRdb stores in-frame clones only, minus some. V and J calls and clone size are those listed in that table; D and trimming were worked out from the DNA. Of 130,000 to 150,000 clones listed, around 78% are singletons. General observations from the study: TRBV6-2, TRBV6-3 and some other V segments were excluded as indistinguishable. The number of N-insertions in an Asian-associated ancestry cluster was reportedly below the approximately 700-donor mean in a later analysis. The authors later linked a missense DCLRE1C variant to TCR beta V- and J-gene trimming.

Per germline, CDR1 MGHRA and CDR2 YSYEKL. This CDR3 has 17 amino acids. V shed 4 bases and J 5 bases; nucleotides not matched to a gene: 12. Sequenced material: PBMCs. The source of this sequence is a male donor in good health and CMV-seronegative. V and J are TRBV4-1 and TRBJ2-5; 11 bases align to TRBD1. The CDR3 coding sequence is TGCGCCAGCAGCCTCCTACCCCACGGGACAGGGGGGGAGACCCAGTACTTC. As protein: CASSLLPHGTGGETQYF.